The clone carrying this TCR beta chain was seen a handful of times. The antigen is unknown. TCRdb recomputed calls from the RT-PCR reads with MiXCR, one row per CDR3 protein. The sample holds a few hundred thousand distinct CDR3 sequences; approximately 15% are singletons and the top ten take 11%. This sample was included in a study of response to subunit inactivated influenza vaccine. The study, taken as a whole, reports: Every seasonal influenza vaccination brings in few new T cells, the authors suggested.

This CDR3 is 16 amino acids long. V lost 7 bases, J lost 9 bases, and 25 bases lay in between. Germline values: CDR1 MNHNS, CDR2 SASEGT. Here the sequenced sample was PBMCs from blood, taken approximately 13 days after vaccination. The V and J genes are TRBV6-1 and TRBJ2-1; maybe TRBD2 (6 bases). The origin of this receptor is a man aged 45-65 years who received an inactivated influenza vaccine. CDR3 bases: TGTGCCAGCACCCCCCTCGGGGCCACGAGGACTACTGAGCAGTTCTTC. Residues: CASTPLGATRTTEQFF.